These 9 T cell receptor beta chains originate from one sample sequenced in a study of cytomegalovirus exposure and HLA in healthy donors. The PCR had 60 Vbeta and 13 Jbeta primers. TCRdb keeps only in-frame clones here, not all; method: immunoSEQ multiplex PCR. Of under 150,000 clones in the sample, 82% were seen once. Sequencing used PBMCs. The receptors were gathered from a woman between 18 and 30 years old in good health and CMV-seronegative.

The chain links TRBV11-2 to TRBJ2-7, with 7 positions matching TRBD2. The CDR3 contains 11 residues. V was clipped by 6 bases and J by 6 bases; unmatched bases: 2. Germline V gene sequence: CDR1 SGHAT, CDR2 FQNNGV. CDR3 sequence: CASRAGVEQYV. DNA for the CDR3: TGTGCCAGCAGGGCGGGGGTCGAGCAGTACGTC.

V is TRBV7-9 and J is TRBJ2-5; perhaps TRBD2 as D (6 bases). The CDR3 has 15 residues. Looked up from germline, CDR1 is SEHNR and CDR2 is FQNEAQ (reference sequence). The ends were cut back, 1 base at V and 1 base at J, with 10 bases in the middle. The chain's CDR3 is CASSLVGGAQETQYF. CDR3 in DNA: TGTGCCAGCAGCTTAGTTGGCGGGGCCCAAGAGACCCAGTACTTC.

This chain links TRBV10-3 with TRBJ1-6; 10 nucleotides agree with TRBD1. V lost 7 bases, J lost 7 bases, and 4 bases stayed unmatched. The CDR3 has 14 residues. The germline V gene has CDR1 ENHRY and CDR2 SYGVKD. The CDR3 DNA follows: TGTGCCATCACTCCGGGACAGGGGAATTCACCCCTCCACTTT. Translated: CAITPGQGNSPLHF.

This clone was seen only a few times. J is TRBJ1-2 and V is TRBV28; no clear D. This CDR3 contains 14 residues. Trimming cost V 3 bases and J 8 bases, with 16 bases left between them. Germline CDR1 reads MDHEN; CDR2 reads SYDVKM. CDR3 loop: CASSLVGPPGGYTF. The CDR3, as DNA: TGTGCCAGCAGTTTGGTCGGGCCCCCGGGGGGCTACACCTTC.

J is TRBJ2-5 and V is TRBV7-9; 7 nucleotides line up with TRBD1. This CDR3 spans 15 amino acids. V lost 4 bases and J lost 3; bases outside the gene matches: 8. Germline CDR1 and CDR2: SEHNR and FQNEAQ (reference sequence). This CDR3 reads CASSSRTGTKETQYF. The CDR3 nucleotides read TGTGCCAGCAGCTCCCGGACAGGAACGAAAGAGACCCAGTACTTC. The entire variable domain, with the rest obtained from reference TRBV7-9 and TRBJ2-5, is as follows: DTGVSQNPRHKITKRGQNVTFRCDPISEHNRLYWYRQTLGQGPEFLTYFQNEAQLEKSRLLSDRFSAERPKGSFSTLEIQRTEQGDSAMYLCASSSRTGTKETQYFGPGTRLLVL.

V is TRBV5-4 and J is TRBJ2-3; 7 positions match TRBD1. V lost 4 bases to trimming and J lost 9 bases; unmatched junction nucleotides: 5. This CDR3 has 12 amino acids. CDR1 and CDR2 (germline): SGHNT, YYREEE (reference sequence). The CDR3 DNA is TGTGCCAGCAGCGAGGACAGGTCCACGCAGTATTTT. Translation gives CASSEDRSTQYF.

This clone was seen once. V and J are TRBV27 and TRBJ2-2; 9 bases agree with TRBD1. After removal of 4 bases from V and 5 bases from J, the junction contained 8 bases not matched to a gene. Germline V gene sequence: CDR1 MNHEY, CDR2 SMNVEV (reference sequence). This CDR3 spans 16 amino acids. CDR3 bases: TGTGCCAGCAGTTCCCCGGGACAGGGTAGAACCGGGGAGCTGTTTTTT. Its protein product is CASSSPGQGRTGELFF.

The chain uses TRBV6-1 and TRBJ1-5; 8 bases are a match to TRBD1. Per the germline V gene, CDR1 is MNHNS and CDR2 is SASEGT. The J segment lost 1 base and the V segment lost 6 bases, leaving 2 bases of the junction unmatched. CDR3 length equals 14 residues. The CDR3 nucleotides read TGTGCCAGCAGACAGGGGGGGAGCAATCAGCCCCAGCATTTT. Its translation is CASRQGGSNQPQHF.

This clone has only one observation. The V call is TRBV15, the J call TRBJ2-1, with TRBD1 identical over 12 bases. CDR1 LNHNV and CDR2 YYDKDF come from the germline V gene (reference sequence). The CDR3 loop spans 17 amino acids. With 0 bases clipped from V and 9 bases from J, the junction kept 9 bases outside the gene matches. CDR3 sequence (DNA): TGTGCCACCAGCAGAGACTCCCGCGGGACAGGGGGCACTGAGCAGTTCTTC. Protein product: CATSRDSRGTGGTEQFF.